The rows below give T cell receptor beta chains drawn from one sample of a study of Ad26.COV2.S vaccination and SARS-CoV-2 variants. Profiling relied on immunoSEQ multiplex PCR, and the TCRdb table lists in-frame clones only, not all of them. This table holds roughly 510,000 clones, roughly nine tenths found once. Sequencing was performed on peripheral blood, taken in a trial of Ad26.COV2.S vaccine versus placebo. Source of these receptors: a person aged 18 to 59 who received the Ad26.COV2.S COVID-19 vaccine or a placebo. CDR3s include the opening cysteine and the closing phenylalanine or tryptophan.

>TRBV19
CASSTSFPRRSNEKLFF
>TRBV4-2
CASSQDKDPQSPLHF
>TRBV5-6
CASPGLIYEQYF
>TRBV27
CASSLGPSSYNEQFF
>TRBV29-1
CSAEGLAGGLWSYNEQFF
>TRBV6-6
CASSPRDRGQSSPLHF
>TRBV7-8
CASSQYARLGTDTQYF
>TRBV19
CASSPGTDTQYF
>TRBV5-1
CASSLGEFTLYNSPLHF
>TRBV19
CASSPEVSPDEQYF
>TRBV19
CASSMRLAYQETQYF
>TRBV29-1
CSVAQSGGYTF
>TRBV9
CASSPITPGAHTVERAEAFF
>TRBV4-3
CASSQGTGGNTIYF
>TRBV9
CASSASGTDSGNTIYF